The 21 T cell receptor beta chains presented below share a single source sample, sequenced in a study of cytomegalovirus exposure and HLA in healthy donors. The PCR employed 60 Vbeta primers together with 13 Jbeta primers. Repertoires were generated with immunoSEQ multiplex PCR, while TCRdb's copy carries only in-frame clones and drops some. This sample's table has about 160,000 clones. Sequencing used PBMCs. All receptors derive from a man aged 25 to 45 in good health and CMV-seronegative.

Here the CDR3 reads CASSIREGKLFF. The CDR3 DNA is TGTGCCAGCAGCATCCGGGAGGGAAAACTGTTTTTT. The chain carries TRBV5-6 and TRBJ1-4, with D hard to call. From germline, CDR1 is SGHDT and CDR2 YYEEEE. Trimming left V 4 bases short and J 10 bases short, with 11 bases between. The CDR3 extends over 12 amino acids. Looking up the rest from reference TRBV5-6 and TRBJ1-4 gives the full variable domain: DAGVTQSPTHLIKTRGQQVTLRCSPKSGHDTVSWYQQALGQGPQFIFQYYEEEERQRGNFPDRFSGHQFPNYSSELNVNALLLGDSALYLCASSIREGKLFFGSGTQLSVL.

The V call is TRBV2, the J call TRBJ1-4; D is undetermined. CDR1 SNHLY and CDR2 FYNNEI come from the germline V gene. Between the trimmed V and J ends, which lost 1 base and 10 bases, there was a span of 16 bases. The CDR3 extends over 15 amino acids. The CDR3 DNA reads as TGTGCCAGCAGTGAAGGGCGGTCCGCTTCCGGAAAACTGTTTTTT. Translating it yields CASSEGRSASGKLFF. Complete variable domain (other parts from reference TRBV2 and TRBJ1-4): EPEVTQTPSHQVTQMGQEVILRCVPISNHLYFYWYRQILGQKVEFLVSFYNNEISEKSEIFDDQFSVERPDGSNFTLKIRSTKLEDSAMYFCASSEGRSASGKLFFGSGTQLSVL.

The DNA of the CDR3 is TGTGCCAGCAAGGGGACAGCTGGAAACACCATATATTTT. Translated: CASKGTAGNTIYF. This chain connects TRBV6-1 to TRBJ1-3; TRBD1 matches 7 bases. The junction had 2 bases not matched to a gene; V was cut back by 7 bases and J by 2 bases. This CDR3 is built from 13 residues. Germline-derived CDR1 and CDR2 are MNHNS and SASEGT.

The chain carries TRBV5-6 and TRBJ2-3; 14 bases line up with TRBD2. CDR3 length equals 17 residues. V was pared by 4 bases and J by 2 bases, with 6 bases of the junction left unmatched. Germline CDR1 and CDR2: SGHDT and YYEEEE. CDR3 region: CASSRRLAGGITDTQYF. CDR3 nucleotide sequence: TGTGCCAGCAGCCGAAGACTAGCGGGAGGGATCACAGATACGCAGTATTTT.

This chain joins TRBV5-5 and TRBJ1-1; 8 bases map to TRBD1. The CDR3 spans 19 residues. V lost 1 base and J lost 2; bases outside the gene matches: 16. The germline CDR1 and CDR2 sequences are SGHKS and YYEKEE (reference sequence). The CDR3 loop reads CASSLPGVRTGPGNTEAFF. The CDR3 DNA reads as TGTGCCAGCAGCTTGCCCGGGGTTAGGACAGGGCCCGGAAACACTGAAGCTTTCTTT.

The chain employs TRBV28 and TRBJ1-5, with TRBD1 matching over 7 bases. The CDR3 spans 15 residues. Germline V gene lookup returns CDR1 MDHEN and CDR2 SYDVKM. The V gene end was trimmed by 6 bases and the J gene end by 2 bases; junction bases not matched to a gene: 7. CDR3 nucleotide sequence: TGTGCCAGCAGCCCGACAGGGAAGGGCAATCAGCCCCAGCATTTT. Amino acids: CASSPTGKGNQPQHF.

The chain joins TRBV27 to TRBJ2-3; 14 bases are shared with TRBD2. The CDR3 runs 17 residues. The V gene's germline CDR1 is MNHEY and CDR2 SMNVEV (reference sequence). Trimming took 8 bases from V and 4 from J; bases not matched to a gene: 11. The CDR3 nucleotides are TGTGCCAGCTGCCGTACAGTGGGACTAGCGGGAGCAGATACGCAGTATTTT. Translating gives CASCRTVGLAGADTQYF.

The genes are TRBV5-1 and TRBJ2-5; TRBD2 agrees at 9 bases. The CDR3 contains 16 residues. Germline V gene data show CDR1 as SGHRS and CDR2 as YFSETQ. The V gene end was trimmed by 4 bases and the J gene end by 2 bases; junction bases not matched to a gene: 9. CDR3 residues: CASSRSGSGAQETQYF. For the CDR3, the DNA is TGCGCCAGCAGCCGTAGCGGGAGTGGGGCACAAGAGACCCAGTACTTC.

The V and J genes are TRBV6-1 and TRBJ1-1, with a tentative D call TRBD1 (5 bases). Germline assignment: CDR1 MNHNS and CDR2 SASEGT. Trimming removed 2 bases at V and 6 bases at J, with 13 bases between. This CDR3 contains 14 residues. The DNA of the CDR3 is TGTGCCAGCAGTGAACCGACAGTCGGACCTGAAGCTTTCTTT. The encoded protein is CASSEPTVGPEAFF.

This chain links TRBV4-3 with TRBJ2-2, with TRBD2 matching 10 bases. Germline CDR1 LGHNA, CDR2 YSLEER. Unmatched junction bases numbered 0, after V lost 1 base and J lost 1 base. CDR3 size: 16 residues. The CDR3, as DNA: TGCGCCAGCAGCCAAGGACTAGCGGGGAACACCGGGGAGCTGTTTTTT. Amino acid sequence: CASSQGLAGNTGELFF.

The V call is TRBV7-8, the J call TRBJ1-5; 8 bases are a match to TRBD1. The ends lost 5 bases at V and 0 bases at J; junction bases unmatched: 9. Germline assignment: CDR1 SGHVS and CDR2 FQNEAQ. The CDR3 extends over 17 amino acids. The CDR3 is CASSSLGTGDSNQPQHF. CDR3 DNA sequence: TGTGCCAGCAGCAGCCTTGGGACAGGAGATAGCAATCAGCCCCAGCATTTT.

The genes are TRBV28 and TRBJ2-7; 10 positions agree with TRBD1. V lost 6 bases, J lost 0 bases, and 5 bases stayed unmatched. This CDR3 comprises 15 residues. In germline, CDR1 is MDHEN, CDR2 SYDVKM. CDR3 loop: CASSRDRGLSYEQYF. CDR3 DNA: TGTGCCAGCAGCCGGGACAGGGGTCTCTCCTACGAGCAGTACTTC.

As for this clone: Other nucleotide sequences in the sample specify the same CDR3. The CDR3 sequence: CASSRTGNTYEQYF. DNA for the CDR3: TGTGCCAGCAGCAGAACAGGTAATACCTACGAGCAGTACTTC. The V and J genes are TRBV27 and TRBJ2-7; possible D gene TRBD1, 5 bases. Trimming shortened V by 6 bases and J by 2 bases, and 14 bases separated the two germline ends. CDR3 length: 14 residues. From germline, CDR1 is MNHEY and CDR2 SMNVEV (reference sequence).

The V gene is TRBV9, the J gene TRBJ2-3; TRBD2 agrees at 10 bases. The junction had 7 bases not matched to a gene; V was cut back by 4 bases and J by 5 bases. The germline V gene has CDR1 SGDLS and CDR2 YYNGEE. This CDR3 has 15 amino acids. The DNA of the CDR3 is TGTGCCAGCAGCTCGCTAGCGGGAGCGGTAGATACGCAGTATTTT. Translating gives CASSSLAGAVDTQYF.

The genes are TRBV5-1 and TRBJ2-1, with D perhaps TRBD1 (6 bases). V was shortened by 1 base and J by 6 bases, with 14 bases between the two germline ends. This CDR3 has 15 residues. Germline V CDR1 and CDR2: SGHRS, YFSETQ. The CDR3 here is CASSLIRGTGNEQFF. CDR3 nucleotide sequence: TGCGCCAGCAGCTTGATCAGGGGTACGGGCAATGAGCAGTTCTTC.

The chain combines TRBV5-4 with TRBJ2-3, with D perhaps matching TRBD2 (6 bases). V lost 4 bases and J 5 bases, leaving 17 bases between the germline ends. The CDR3 extends over 15 amino acids. Germline V gene sequence: CDR1 SGHNT, CDR2 YYREEE (reference sequence). The CDR3 sequence: CASSQGTGEVDTQYF. CDR3 coding DNA: TGTGCCAGCAGCCAGGGTACGGGAGAGGTAGATACGCAGTATTTT.

The chain joins TRBV28 to TRBJ1-2, with 8 nucleotides matching TRBD1. The CDR3 has 15 amino acids. The germline V gene encodes CDR1 MDHEN and CDR2 SYDVKM. The ends lost 6 bases at V and 4 bases at J; junction bases unmatched: 10. CDR3: CASSQGQGMLYGYTF. The CDR3 nucleotides are TGTGCCAGCAGCCAAGGACAGGGAATGCTCTATGGCTACACCTTC.

On this clone: Other DNA sequences of this sample code for an identical CDR3. The V and J genes are TRBV7-9 and TRBJ1-2; D is undetermined. CDR1 SEHNR and CDR2 FQNEAQ come from the germline V gene (reference sequence). CDR3 length: 14 amino acids. V was clipped by 0 bases and J by 2 bases, with 7 bases between them. The CDR3 bases are TGTGCCAGCAGCTTAGCTCCCTCCAACTATGGCTACACCTTC. Protein: CASSLAPSNYGYTF.

This chain uses TRBV6-1 with TRBJ2-7; the D gene is possibly TRBD2 (6 bases). V shed 6 bases and J shed 2 bases, with 14 bases lying between them. The CDR3 length is 14 residues. CDR1 and CDR2 (germline): MNHNS, SASEGT. CDR3 loop: CASRYLDYAYEQYF. The DNA of the CDR3 is TGTGCCAGCAGATACCTGGACTACGCCTACGAGCAGTACTTC.

The chain uses TRBV5-5 and TRBJ2-1; 10 bases fit TRBD2. This CDR3 region has 16 residues. CDR1 and CDR2 (germline): SGHKS, YYEKEE (reference sequence). V was clipped by 7 bases and J by 3 bases; unmatched bases: 10. The CDR3 DNA reads TGTGCCAGCGCCTTATGGCTAGCGGGAGTCTACAATGAGCAGTTCTTC. It yields the protein CASALWLAGVYNEQFF.

The genes are TRBV11-2 and TRBJ1-2; 10 bases align to TRBD1. Germline V lookup: CDR1 SGHAT, CDR2 FQNNGV. The trim removed 5 bases at V and 7 bases at J, leaving 10 bases unmatched. This CDR3 comprises 15 residues. The CDR3 coding sequence is TGTGCCAGCAGCCCGTGGACAGGGGGTCTAGGTGGCTACACCTTC. Its protein product is CASSPWTGGLGGYTF.